The following is a T cell receptor beta chain sequence with its context. Its antigen has not been determined. Nothing much larger sits one base from this clone, and base qualities are not available. This entry is derived from a study of response to subunit inactivated influenza vaccine (dated by TCRdb to the late 2010s). Regarding the study in general: The study used deep quantitative T cell receptor repertoire profiling to track responses to a trivalent subunit inactivated influenza vaccine. Study-wide findings and limitations: According to the authors, only a limited number of new T cells may be recruited by each seasonal influenza vaccination.

Taken from cysteine to phenylalanine, the CDR3 has 14 residues. Just the 42-base CDR3 DNA is kept, in frame starting at base 1. Unmatched junction bases come to 12, with V trimmed by 6 bases and J by 11 bases. The CDR1 and CDR2 encoded by the germline V gene are SGHTA and FQGNSA. Library preparation was by RT-PCR. TCRdb records Illumina HiSeq 2500 as the sequencer. The public reads were reprocessed in TCRdb via fastp at Q25 and MiXCR, keeping in-frame beta chains. Rows are combined by CDR3 protein, so each entry shows the most common genes and DNA. The sample profile shows hundreds of thousands of distinct CDR3 sequences; around 11% of them were found once. Together, the top ten hold approximately 10% of the sample. Another study also made use of these data, one on T cells expressing NK-cell markers. The second publication reports: The TCR beta cDNA libraries were made using 5'RACE template switching, a step that added both a universal primer site and unique molecular identifiers. In sorted CD3+CD56+NKG2C+, CD3+CD56+NKG2C- and CD3+CD56-NKG2C+ T-cell subsets from several donors, TCR beta-chain repertoires were profiled. Of the eight sequenced donors, seven were found to be HCMV-seropositive and one was found to be HCMV-seronegative. To restrict sorting to alphabetaTCR-expressing T cells, an anti-gammadeltaTCR antibody was added in several experiments. In over five donors, the dominant CD3+CD56+NKG2C+ clonotypes were among the top 10 CD8+ clonotypes and accounted for about 1.0-7.0% of CD8+ T cells. Those dominant clonotypes were again the most abundant among CD3+CD56-NKG2C+ cells in several donors, at about 25-60.1%. Whether the expanded NKG2C-expressing T cell clones were specific for HCMV antigens remained unclear. The eight sequenced donors were randomly selected healthy volunteers, three men and five women. A commercial ELISA kit detecting HCMV-specific IgG in serum was used to determine HCMV serostatus. Peripheral blood mononuclear cells were isolated from blood by Ficoll density gradient centrifugation. For several donors, bulk peripheral blood T-cell repertoires were additionally sequenced from unsorted PBMC. cDNA synthesis was primed from the TCR beta constant segment, followed by two successive PCR amplification steps. Libraries were sequenced as 2 x 150 bp reads on Illumina HiSeq 2000/2500, MiSeq or NextSeq. MIGEC handled demultiplexing of the reads and grouping by UMI, while MiTCR was used to assemble and quantify clonotypes. To remove erroneous sequences, TCR cDNA sequences were retained only when supported by two or more reads. The tcR package was used for downstream repertoire analysis, and clonotypes were matched across fractions by CDR3 nucleotide sequence plus V segment. Antigen specificity was annotated against VDJdb with VDJmatch, allowing one amino acid substitution in CDR3.

The sample here was PBMCs from blood, taken on the day of vaccination. The receptor was derived from a man in his fifties or sixties who received an inactivated influenza vaccine. Donor details come from another sample of the same person, matched by shared clones. The chain is made from TRBV7-2 and TRBJ2-3, with 9 bases matching TRBD2. The CDR3 has the sequence CASSLSGGSAGQYF. The DNA reads TGTGCCAGCAGTCTTAGCGGGGGCAGCGCTGGGCAGTATTTT.